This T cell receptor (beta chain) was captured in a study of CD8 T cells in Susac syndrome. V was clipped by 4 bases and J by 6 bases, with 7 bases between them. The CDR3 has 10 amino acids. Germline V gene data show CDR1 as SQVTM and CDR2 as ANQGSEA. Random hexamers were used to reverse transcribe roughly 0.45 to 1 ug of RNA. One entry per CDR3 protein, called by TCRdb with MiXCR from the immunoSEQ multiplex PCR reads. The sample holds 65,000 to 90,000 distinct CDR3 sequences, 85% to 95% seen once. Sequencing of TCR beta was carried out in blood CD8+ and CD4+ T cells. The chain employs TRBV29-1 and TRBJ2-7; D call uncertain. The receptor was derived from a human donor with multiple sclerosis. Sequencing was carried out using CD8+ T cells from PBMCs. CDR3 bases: TGCAGCGTTGTCGGTCTCGAGCAGTACTTC. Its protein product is CSVVGLEQYF.